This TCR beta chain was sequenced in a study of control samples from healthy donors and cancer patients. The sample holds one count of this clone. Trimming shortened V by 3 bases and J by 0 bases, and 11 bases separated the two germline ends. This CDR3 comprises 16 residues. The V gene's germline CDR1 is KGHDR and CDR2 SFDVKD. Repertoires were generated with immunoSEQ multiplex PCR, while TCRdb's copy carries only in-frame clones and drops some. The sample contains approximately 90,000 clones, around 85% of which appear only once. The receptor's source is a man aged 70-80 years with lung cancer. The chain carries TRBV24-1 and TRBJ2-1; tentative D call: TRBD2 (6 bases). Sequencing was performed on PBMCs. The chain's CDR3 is CATSDRGGSSYNEQFF. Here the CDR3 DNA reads TGTGCCACCAGTGATCGTGGGGGGAGCTCCTACAATGAGCAGTTCTTC.